Included here is one T cell receptor (beta chain) sequence, with context. Its target is unknown. This entry comes from a study of CD8 T cells in ankylosing spondylitis. Study results and caveats: Within ankylosing spondylitis blood, a TCR beta motif made up of roughly eight highly homologous variants appeared to be characteristic.

Each CDR3 protein gets one entry after TCRdb re-called the 5' RACE reads with MiXCR. The sample shows 450,000 or so distinct CDR3 sequences, 25% to 30% of them seen only once. V gave up 2 bases and J gave up 15 bases; unmatched junction bases: 6. The CDR3 extends over 12 amino acids. Germline CDR1 SGHAT, CDR2 FQNNGV. Input material: blood, either unsorted or a sorted T cell fraction (not recorded which). V gene TRBV11-2 combines with J gene TRBJ2-1; 8 bases are shared with TRBD2. This clonotype was obtained from a male donor with ankylosing spondylitis. The CDR3 DNA reads TGTGCCAGCAGCTTAAGCGGGAGCTGGGCGTTCTTC. Its protein product is CASSLSGSWAFF. Full variable domain (remainder filled in from reference TRBV11-2 and TRBJ2-1): EAGVAQSPRYKIIEKRQSVAFWCNPISGHATLYWYQQILGQGPKLLIQFQNNGVVDDSQLPKDRFSAERLKGVDSTLKIQPAKLEDSAVYLCASSLSGSWAFFGPGTRLTVL.